The rows below give T cell receptor beta chains drawn from one sample of a study of shared clonotypes between healthy human individuals. The method was immunoSEQ multiplex PCR; TCRdb's version includes in-frame clones alone and lacks a portion of them. There are nearly 1 million clones in the sample; around 80% occur only once, and about 1.5% lies in the top ten. Sequenced input: memory CD4+ T cells sorted from blood. These receptors came from a man between 18 and 35 years old in good health. CDR3s include the opening cysteine and the closing phenylalanine or tryptophan. D genes are given only for firm matches. Not every row has a clone size; where given, it reads once, few, many or a size class.

v_gene,j_gene,abundance,d_gene,CDR3nt,CDR3aa
TRBV4-1,TRBJ1-1,.,.,TGCGCCAGCAGCCAAGCAACGAACACTGAAGCTTTCTTT,CASSQATNTEAFF
TRBV5-1,TRBJ1-3,.,.,TGCGCCAGCAGGAGAGGGACGGCCTCTGGAAACACCATATATTTT,CASRRGTASGNTIYF
TRBV18,TRBJ1-1,.,TRBD1,TGTGCCAGCTCACCGGGACAGGGGATCACTGAAGCTTTCTTT,CASSPGQGITEAFF
TRBV30,TRBJ2-2,.,TRBD2,TGTGCCTGGAGTGTACTTGGGAGGGCGGCGAACACCGGGGAGCTGTTTTTT,CAWSVLGRAANTGELFF
TRBV5-1,TRBJ1-5,few,.,TGCGCCAGCAGGATCTGGGGGTTTTACAGCAATCAGCCCCAGCATTTT,CASRIWGFYSNQPQHF
TRBV11-3,TRBJ2-1,.,.,TGTGCCAGCAGCTTAGAGGGTGAGCAGTTCTTC,CASSLEGEQFF
TRBV7-6,TRBJ2-1,.,TRBD2,TGTGCCAGCAGCCTTAGCGGGGGAGCCTACAATGAGCAGTTCTTC,CASSLSGGAYNEQFF
TRBV6-1,TRBJ2-7,once,TRBD1,TGTGCCAGCAGGGACACCGGGACAGGGGGTTACGAGCAGTACTTC,CASRDTGTGGYEQYF
TRBV10-3,TRBJ2-2,.,TRBD2,TGTGCCATTCCGAAAGGGACTACCAACTCGAACACCGGGGAGCTGTTTTTT,CAIPKGTTNSNTGELFF
TRBV7-6,TRBJ2-7,.,.,TGTGCCAGCAGCCAGCAGGTGGCGTACGAGCAGTACTTC,CASSQQVAYEQYF
TRBV4-3,TRBJ2-7,few,TRBD2,TGCGCCAGCAGCCAAGGCCTAGCGGGAGCCAACGAGCAGTACTTC,CASSQGLAGANEQYF
TRBV19,TRBJ1-4,few,TRBD1,TGTGCCAGTAGTGTTACAGGGGGAAGGAATGAAAAACTGTTTTTT,CASSVTGGRNEKLFF
TRBV2,TRBJ1-1,once,.,TGTGCCAGCAGGGCGGAGGGGGGCCTGAACACTGAAGCTTTCTTT,CASRAEGGLNTEAFF
TRBV18,TRBJ2-7,.,TRBD2,TGTGCCAGCTCACCGACCCTACTAGCGGGTACGTCCTACGAGCAGTACTTC,CASSPTLLAGTSYEQYF
TRBV28,TRBJ2-7,.,TRBD2,TGTGCCAGCAGTTCAACGGGGAGGGGAAACCCCTACGAGCAGTACTTC,CASSSTGRGNPYEQYF
TRBV5-6,TRBJ1-4,.,.,TGTGCCAGCAGCTCGTATTCCAGGGAAAATGAAAAACTGTTTTTT,CASSSYSRENEKLFF
TRBV7-6,TRBJ1-4,.,.,TGTGCCAGCAGCTTAGCACCTCAGGGGAGTAATGAAAAACTGTTTTTT,CASSLAPQGSNEKLFF
TRBV6-1,TRBJ1-1,.,TRBD1,TGTGCCAGCAGGATGACAGGGCCGGACCTTGAAGCTTTCTTT,CASRMTGPDLEAFF
TRBV9,TRBJ2-7,.,.,TGTGCCAGCAGCGGGACAAATACCTACGAGCAGTACTTC,CASSGTNTYEQYF
TRBV6-5,TRBJ1-2,.,.,TGTGCCAGCAGTGCGGGACGGACCTATGGCTACACCTTC,CASSAGRTYGYTF
TRBV2,TRBJ2-7,.,.,TGTGCCAGCAGACGGGATCAGATCTCCTACGAGCAGTACTTC,CASRRDQISYEQYF
TRBV12-5,TRBJ1-2,.,.,TGTGCTAGTGGTTCCGTAGGCTACACCTTC,CASGSVGYTF
TRBV6-6,TRBJ1-5,.,.,TGTGCCAGCAGTACCCGACAGTACAATCAGCCCCAGCATTTT,CASSTRQYNQPQHF
TRBV11-1,TRBJ2-2,once,.,TGTGCCAGCAGCTTATTCTATGAGGCGCGGAACACCGGGGAGCTGTTTTTT,CASSLFYEARNTGELFF
TRBV2,TRBJ2-6,.,.,TGTGCCAGCAGTGCAGGGCGCTCTGGGGCCAACGTCCTGACTTTC,CASSAGRSGANVLTF
TRBV5-1,TRBJ2-3,.,.,TGCGCCAGCAGCTTGTCTGGACCCCCGGCGGATACGCAGTATTTT,CASSLSGPPADTQYF
TRBV18,TRBJ2-3,few,.,TGTGCCAGCTCACCACGGACGGGCACAGATACGCAGTATTTT,CASSPRTGTDTQYF
TRBV27,TRBJ2-3,.,.,TGTGCCAGCAGTTTAGGGCGGGGCACAGATACGCAGTATTTT,CASSLGRGTDTQYF
TRBV2,TRBJ1-4,.,TRBD1,TGTGCCAGCAGAGGGACAGCAGCAACTAATGAAAAACTGTTTTTT,CASRGTAATNEKLFF
TRBV2,TRBJ1-6,.,.,TGTGCCAGCACGACGAAGGGGTCCTATAATTCACCCCTCCACTTT,CASTTKGSYNSPLHF
TRBV28,TRBJ2-3,.,TRBD2,TGTGCCAGCAGTTCTAGCGGGGGGACTTATACGCAGTATTTT,CASSSSGGTYTQYF
TRBV19,TRBJ2-1,.,TRBD2,TGTGCCAGTAGTATGGGACTAGCGGACTACTACAATGAGCAGTTCTTC,CASSMGLADYYNEQFF
TRBV19,TRBJ1-4,.,.,TGTGCCAGTAGGCGAGACCGGGCAACTAATGAAAAACTGTTTTTT,CASRRDRATNEKLFF
TRBV28,TRBJ2-7,once,.,TGTGCCAGCAGTTTCGAGGCCGGGCAGGGCCCCTACTTC,CASSFEAGQGPYF
TRBV7-7,TRBJ2-2,.,.,TGTGCTAGCAGCGAGACAAATACCGGGGAGCTGTTTTTT,CASSETNTGELFF
TRBV5-3,TRBJ1-2,few,TRBD1,TGTGCCAGAAGCTTGAGGGACAGGGGGCAAATAAACTATGGCTACACCTTC,CARSLRDRGQINYGYTF
TRBV5-1,TRBJ2-3,few,.,TGCGCCAGCAGCCAAAGTAGGTCCACAGATACGCAGTATTTT,CASSQSRSTDTQYF
TRBV6-5,TRBJ2-3,.,.,TGTGCCAGCAGTTACTCGGGCCGATACACAGATACGCAGTATTTT,CASSYSGRYTDTQYF
TRBV7-2,TRBJ2-7,.,.,TGTGCCAGCAGCTTAGTCAGGGGCGAGCAGTACTTC,CASSLVRGEQYF
TRBV4-1,TRBJ2-6,few,.,TGCGCCAGCAGCCCCGGAGGGGCAACCGGGGCCAACGTCCTGACTTTC,CASSPGGATGANVLTF
TRBV6-1,TRBJ1-6,.,.,TGTGCCAGCAGGGACGGAAATAATTCACCCCTCCACTTT,CASRDGNNSPLHF
TRBV27,TRBJ2-7,.,TRBD2,TGTGCCAGCAGTACCGCGGGACTAGTCTACGAGCAGTACTTC,CASSTAGLVYEQYF
TRBV6-6,TRBJ2-7,.,TRBD1,TGTGCCAGCAGCCGAGACAGGGCTGGTAACGAGCAGTACTTC,CASSRDRAGNEQYF
TRBV6-1,TRBJ2-3,.,.,TGTGCCAGCAGTGACCTCGGAACTAGCACAGATACGCAGTATTTT,CASSDLGTSTDTQYF
TRBV21-1,TRBJ2-5,.,.,TGTGCCAGCAGCAAAGTTAGCAGTAGCGGGGGGCGAGAGACCCAGTACTTC,CASSKVSSSGGRETQYF
TRBV6-6,TRBJ1-1,few,.,TGTGCCAGCATCGAACGTGGGACTGAAGCTTTCTTT,CASIERGTEAFF
TRBV19,TRBJ2-3,.,.,TGTGCCAGTAGTAGCTACAGGGACACAGATACGCAGTATTTT,CASSSYRDTDTQYF
TRBV7-2,TRBJ2-3,.,TRBD2,TGTGCCAGCAGCTTTAGCGGGAGCACAGATACGCAGTATTTT,CASSFSGSTDTQYF
TRBV7-6,TRBJ2-1,once,TRBD2,TGTGCCAGCAGCCCACCATTTTCTAGCGGGAGGGCCTCTAGCCACAATGAGCAGTTCTTC,CASSPPFSSGRASSHNEQFF
TRBV6-5,TRBJ2-7,.,.,TGTGCCAGCTGGGGGAGTTACGAGCAGTACTTC,CASWGSYEQYF
TRBV7-2,TRBJ2-3,.,.,TGTGCCAGCAGGGTTGGAAGCACAGATACGCAGTATTTT,CASRVGSTDTQYF
TRBV5-1,TRBJ2-7,.,TRBD2,TGCGCCAGCAGCTTGGGTTGGCTAGCGGGAGTCTACGAGCAGTACTTC,CASSLGWLAGVYEQYF
TRBV10-2,TRBJ2-2,.,.,TGCGCCAGCACCACAGGAGGGACGGGCACCGGGGAGCTGTTTTTT,CASTTGGTGTGELFF
TRBV18,TRBJ1-2,.,TRBD1,TGTGCCAGCTCACGGGGGGACAGAGGACCGACCGCTAATGGCTACACCTTC,CASSRGDRGPTANGYTF
TRBV30,TRBJ1-6,.,.,TGTGCCTGGAGAATGGGACCCGCACTTTCACCCCTCCACTTT,CAWRMGPALSPLHF
TRBV7-2,TRBJ2-3,.,.,TGTGCCAGCAGTCAAAGAGGGCCCTGGCAGGGGGATACGCAGTATTTT,CASSQRGPWQGDTQYF